These 31 T cell receptor beta chains originate from one sample sequenced in a study of T cell responses to AZD1222 COVID-19 vaccine. Produced via immunoSEQ multiplex PCR; TCRdb's table is partial and in-frame only. The table includes some 170,000 clones, 70% to 90% detected once. This specimen was peripheral blood, taken 28 days after the second dose of the MenACWY control vaccine. These receptors came from an adult who received the MenACWY meningococcal vaccine as a control.

The rearrangement links TRBV4-3 to TRBJ2-7, with TRBD1 matching over 8 bases. This CDR3 is built from 14 residues. CDR1 is LGHNA and CDR2 is YSLEER in the germline V gene. V dropped 4 bases and J dropped 2; count of bases not matched to a gene: 4. CDR3 in amino acids: CASSPGQGAYEQYF. The CDR3 DNA follows: TGCGCCAGCAGCCCAGGACAGGGAGCCTACGAGCAGTACTTC.

The rearrangement links TRBV5-1 to TRBJ2-5; TRBD2 might be the D (6 bases). The CDR3 is 15 residues long. Germline CDR1 SGHRS, CDR2 YFSETQ. Trimming stripped 0 bases from V and 4 bases from J, with 13 bases between. In nucleotides, the CDR3 is TGCGCCAGCAGCTTGGCTGGAGGGGACGGAGAGACCCAGTACTTC. It specifies CASSLAGGDGETQYF.

The rearrangement joins TRBV28 to TRBJ1-1, with D hard to call. The germline CDR1 and CDR2 sequences are MDHEN and SYDVKM. Trimming took off 6 bases at V and 7 bases at J, with 15 bases between the two ends. The CDR3 contains 13 residues. The CDR3 DNA is TGTGCCAGCAGACCCCCGTCCGGCGGTGAAGCTTTCTTT. It is translated as CASRPPSGGEAFF.

The J gene is TRBJ1-2, the V gene TRBV3-1 (or the pseudogene TRBV3-2); D is undetermined. CDR3 length: 14 residues. The germline gives CDR1 LGHDT, CDR2 YNNKEL (reference sequence). V lost 3 bases and J 5 bases, leaving 13 bases between the germline ends. Here the CDR3 reads CASSHSAGLYGYTF. The CDR3 coding sequence is TGTGCCAGCAGCCACTCGGCAGGCCTTTATGGCTACACCTTC.

The gene calls are TRBV19 and TRBJ1-1, with D hard to call. In germline, CDR1 is LNHDA, CDR2 SQIVND (reference sequence). V was cut by 10 bases and J by 6 bases, with 21 bases left in between. This CDR3 is built from 14 residues. CDR3 amino acids: CATQLDLMGAEAFF. CDR3 in DNA: TGTGCCACCCAGTTAGACCTTATGGGAGCTGAAGCTTTCTTT.

The CDR3 spells CSGAGQGEGKLFF. CDR3 bases: TGCAGCGGGGCAGGGCAGGGTGAGGGAAAACTGTTTTTT. The rearrangement uses TRBV29-1 and TRBJ1-4, with D possibly TRBD1 on 5 matching bases. Per germline, CDR1 SQVTM and CDR2 ANQGSEA. This CDR3 has 13 residues. Trimming shortened V by 7 bases and J by 10 bases, and 19 bases separated the two germline ends.

This chain links TRBV27 with TRBJ1-5, with 7 bases aligning to TRBD1. This CDR3 is 14 amino acids long. The V gene's germline CDR1 is MNHEY and CDR2 SMNVEV (reference sequence). V shed 5 bases, J shed 0 bases, and the junction held 1 base outside the gene matches. In DNA, the CDR3 is TGTGCCAGCAGTACAGGGGATAGCAATCAGCCCCAGCATTTT. It encodes CASSTGDSNQPQHF.

The chain has TRBV14 and TRBJ1-1; D unclear. CDR3 length: 11 amino acids. Germline lookup yields CDR1 SGHDN and CDR2 FVKESK. Trimming left V 4 bases short and J 4 bases short, with 4 bases between. CDR3 in DNA: TGTGCCAGCAGCCCCTTCACTGAAGCTTTCTTT. As protein: CASSPFTEAFF. Looking up the rest from reference TRBV14 and TRBJ1-1 gives the full variable domain: EAGVTQFPSHSVIEKGQTVTLRCDPISGHDNLYWYRRVMGKEIKFLLHFVKESKQDESGMPNNRFLAERTGGTYSTLKVQPAELEDSGVYFCASSPFTEAFFGQGTRLTVV.

CDR3 loop: CASSFRSDEQFF. Written as DNA, the CDR3 is TGTGCCAGCAGCTTCCGGAGCGATGAGCAGTTCTTC. The rearrangement uses TRBV7-2 and TRBJ2-1, with D hard to call. The CDR3 is made up of 12 amino acids. The V gene lost 3 bases and the J gene lost 8 bases, with 8 bases spanning the gap. CDR1 is SGHTA and CDR2 is FQGNSA in the germline V gene.

The chain carries TRBV6-1 and TRBJ2-7, with D unresolved. The germline gives CDR1 MNHNS, CDR2 SASEGT. Trimming pared 4 bases from V and 2 bases from J, leaving 12 bases between. There are 14 residues in the CDR3. The CDR3 sequence: CASSAALDPYEQYF. CDR3 coding DNA: TGTGCCAGCAGTGCAGCCCTAGACCCCTACGAGCAGTACTTC.

The J gene is TRBJ2-7, the V gene TRBV6-5, with 9 bases identical to TRBD2. The CDR3 sequence is 15 residues long. Trimming at V came to 8 bases and at J to 2 bases, leaving 10 bases not matched to a gene. In germline, CDR1 is MNHEY, CDR2 SVGAGI. CDR3 in DNA: TGTGCCAGCCGAAAAATACTAGCGGGCACCTACGAGCAGTACTTC. It encodes CASRKILAGTYEQYF.

The chain has TRBV2 and TRBJ1-3; TRBD1 might be the D (5 bases). Between the trimmed V and J ends, which lost 7 bases and 1 base, there was a span of 11 bases. The V gene's germline CDR1 is SNHLY and CDR2 FYNNEI. CDR3 length: 14 residues. The CDR3 here is CASIVSGSGNTIYF. In DNA, the CDR3 is TGTGCCAGCATCGTGTCAGGGTCTGGAAACACCATATATTTT.

This chain joins TRBV7-9 and TRBJ2-7; no definite D call. Trimming removed 7 bases from V and 2 bases from J, with 18 bases in between. This CDR3 is built from 15 residues. Germline-derived CDR1 and CDR2 are SEHNR and FQNEAQ (reference sequence). The DNA of the CDR3 is TGTGCCAGCACCCCAGTTGGTTATTCCGCCTACGAGCAGTACTTC. Its protein is CASTPVGYSAYEQYF. The complete variable domain, with remaining parts taken from reference TRBV7-9 and TRBJ2-7, reads DTGVSQNPRHKITKRGQNVTFRCDPISEHNRLYWYRQTLGQGPEFLTYFQNEAQLEKSRLLSDRFSAERPKGSFSTLEIQRTEQGDSAMYLCASTPVGYSAYEQYFGPGTRLTVT.

The chain employs TRBV28 and TRBJ1-5; D remains ambiguous. From germline, CDR1 is MDHEN and CDR2 SYDVKM. Trimming pared 3 bases from V and 3 bases from J, leaving 9 bases between. This CDR3 comprises 14 residues. The CDR3 reads CASSFLGHNQPQHF. The CDR3 nucleotides read TGTGCCAGCAGTTTCCTCGGCCACAATCAGCCCCAGCATTTT. Supplemented by reference TRBV28 and TRBJ1-5, the full variable domain reads DVKVTQSSRYLVKRTGEKVFLECVQDMDHENMFWYRQDPGLGLRLIYFSYDVKMKEKGDIPEGYSVSREKKERFSLILESASTNQTSMYLCASSFLGHNQPQHFGDGTRLSIL.

V is TRBV6-2 or TRBV6-3 and J is TRBJ2-2, with 7 bases that match TRBD1. This CDR3 is built from 16 residues. V shed 4 bases and J 4 bases; nucleotides not matched to a gene: 9. CDR1 is MNHEY, CDR2 SVGEGT, per germline. CDR3 amino acids: CASSSGTGVSTGELFF. The CDR3 coding sequence is TGTGCCAGCAGTTCGGGAACAGGGGTCTCCACCGGGGAGCTGTTTTTT.

The J gene is TRBJ2-6, the V gene TRBV10-2; D remains unclear. The length of the CDR3 is 15 residues. Germline lookup yields CDR1 WSHSY and CDR2 SAAADI. V was clipped by 2 bases and J by 6 bases, with 11 bases between them. CDR3 bases: TGCGCCAGCAGTGAGGGGATCGCGCCGGCCAACGTCCTGACTTTC. It is translated as CASSEGIAPANVLTF.

The rearrangement uses TRBV18 and TRBJ1-1; no clear D. The length of the CDR3 is 15 residues. CDR1 is KGHSH, CDR2 LQKENI, per germline. Between the trimmed V and J ends, which lost 3 bases and 1 base, there was a span of 12 bases. CDR3 sequence: CASSPLQNQNTEAFF. As DNA, the CDR3 is TGTGCCAGCTCACCGTTACAGAACCAGAACACTGAAGCTTTCTTT.

The rearrangement uses TRBV6-5 and TRBJ1-2; 7 nucleotides match TRBD1. Germline V gene sequence: CDR1 MNHEY, CDR2 SVGAGI. J was trimmed by 14 bases and V by 7 bases; bases with no gene match: 22. The CDR3 totals 15 residues. DNA for the CDR3: TGTGCCAGCATTCCTATTAGGGGGACAGCGGAGATGCTAACCTTC. Translated: CASIPIRGTAEMLTF.

The rearrangement links TRBV18 to TRBJ2-2, with D perhaps given as TRBD1 or TRBD2 (5 bases each). This CDR3 is built from 14 residues. CDR1 and CDR2 from the germline V gene are KGHSH and LQKENI. V was trimmed by 0 bases and J by 6 bases, leaving 8 bases between them. The CDR3 here is CASSPPGTAGELFF. The CDR3 DNA follows: TGTGCCAGCTCACCACCGGGGACCGCCGGGGAGCTGTTTTTT.

The genes are TRBV13 and TRBJ2-7; possibly TRBD2 for D (6 bases). CDR3 length: 13 residues. Germline V gene sequence: CDR1 PRHDT, CDR2 FYEKMQ (reference sequence). V was clipped by 3 bases and J by 7 bases, with 13 bases between them. The CDR3 DNA follows: TGTGCCAGCAGCTTTGTGGGAGGCGGTGAGCAGTACTTC. Its protein product is CASSFVGGGEQYF.

The V gene is TRBV7-8, the J gene TRBJ2-7, with TRBD2 matching 13 bases. V shed 5 bases, J shed 5 bases, and the junction held 12 bases outside the gene matches. Germline CDR1 reads SGHVS; CDR2 reads FQNEAQ. The CDR3 has 17 residues. This chain's CDR3 is CASSNWTSGRGAHEQYF. As DNA, the CDR3 is TGTGCCAGCAGCAACTGGACTAGCGGGAGAGGGGCTCACGAGCAGTACTTC.

This chain connects TRBV4-1 to TRBJ2-5; D is unresolved. From germline, CDR1 is MGHRA and CDR2 YSYEKL. This CDR3 region has 14 residues. The V end lost 0 bases, the J end lost 5 bases, and 10 bases lay between the germline ends. Written as DNA, the CDR3 is TGCGCCAGCAGCCAAGATCATGTAAGGGAGACCCAGTACTTC. Translation: CASSQDHVRETQYF.

This clone was recorded only once. The chain links TRBV6-5 to TRBJ1-2; TRBD1 is a possible D gene (5 bases). The CDR3 extends over 15 amino acids. The germline V and J ends were trimmed by 7 bases and 2 bases, with 17 bases remaining between them. Germline CDR1 MNHEY, CDR2 SVGAGI. As DNA, the CDR3 is TGTGCCAGCATTTCCCTTCAGGGTACAAACTATGGCTACACCTTC. As protein: CASISLQGTNYGYTF.

The V call is TRBV6-5, the J call TRBJ1-6, with 7 bases aligning to TRBD1. The CDR3 length is 14 residues. Trimming removed 6 bases from V and 6 bases from J; junction bases left unmatched: 5. Germline CDR1 is MNHEY and CDR2 is SVGAGI. This chain's CDR3 is CASSPTGLNSPLHF. The CDR3 DNA reads TGTGCCAGCAGCCCGACAGGGCTTAATTCACCCCTCCACTTT.

Concerning this clone itself: An end of the junction differs from the germline gene, which may be a read error. The chain uses TRBV4-3 and TRBJ1-2; a weak D match, TRBD1 (6 bases). The CDR3 runs 14 residues. Looked up from germline, CDR1 is LGHNA and CDR2 is YSLEER. Here the CDR3 DNA reads TGCGCCAGCAGCCAGATAATAGACGGAACAGGGATCGCCTTC. This encodes CASSQIIDGTGIAF.

The chain joins TRBV27 to TRBJ1-5, with D tentatively TRBD1 (6 bases). Germline lookup yields CDR1 MNHEY and CDR2 SMNVEV (reference sequence). There are 13 residues in the CDR3. The germline V and J ends were trimmed by 5 bases and 4 bases, with 9 bases remaining between them. CDR3 sequence reads: CASSPRGNQPQHF. DNA of the CDR3: TGTGCCAGCAGTCCCAGGGGAAATCAGCCCCAGCATTTT.

The rearrangement uses TRBV28 and TRBJ2-1, with D perhaps TRBD2 (5 bases). Germline lookup yields CDR1 MDHEN and CDR2 SYDVKM. The ends were cut back, 6 bases at V and 0 bases at J, with 15 bases in the middle. The CDR3 covers 16 residues. The CDR3 is CASSRPGITSYNEQFF. The DNA of the CDR3 is TGTGCCAGCAGCCGACCCGGGATTACCTCCTACAATGAGCAGTTCTTC.

V is TRBV7-2 and J is TRBJ1-1; D might be TRBD1 (6 bases). V lost 5 bases, J lost 1 base, and 8 bases lay in between. The CDR3 spans 13 residues. CDR1 and CDR2 from the germline V gene are SGHTA and FQGNSA. The CDR3 nucleotides read TGTGCCAGCAGCAGACAGGAGAACACTGAAGCTTTCTTT. Translation gives CASSRQENTEAFF. Variable domain in full (rest from reference TRBV7-2 and TRBJ1-1): GAGVSQSPSNKVTEKGKDVELRCDPISGHTALYWYRQSLGQGLEFLIYFQGNSAPDKSGLPSDRFSAERTGGSVSTLTIQRTQQEDSAVYLCASSRQENTEAFFGQGTRLTVV.

This clone was seen more than once but under ten times. This chain connects TRBV10-3 to TRBJ1-1; D gene unclear. Trimming pared 3 bases from V and 4 bases from J, leaving 6 bases between. CDR3 length: 12 amino acids. Germline loops: CDR1 ENHRY, CDR2 SYGVKD. The CDR3, as DNA: TGTGCCATCAGTGAATGGGGCACTGAAGCTTTCTTT. Its translation: CAISEWGTEAFF.

The chain combines TRBV18 with TRBJ1-2, with D possibly TRBD1 on 5 matching bases. Looked up from germline, CDR1 is KGHSH and CDR2 is LQKENI. The CDR3 is 18 residues long. V was clipped by 3 bases and J by 2 bases, with 22 bases between them. The CDR3 nucleotides read TGTGCCAGCTCACCCTCCCTCAGGGTGGGGGAGTACAACTATGGCTACACCTTC. It yields the protein CASSPSLRVGEYNYGYTF.

Only one count was recorded for this clone. The J gene is TRBJ2-7, the V gene TRBV6-2 or TRBV6-3; D possibly corresponds to TRBD2 (6 bases). CDR3 size: 14 residues. Looked up from germline, CDR1 is MNHEY and CDR2 is SVGEGT. Trimming stripped 1 base from V and 2 bases from J, with 9 bases between. In DNA form, the CDR3 reads TGTGCCAGCAGTTACTTGCGGGATACCTACGAGCAGTACTTC. It yields the protein CASSYLRDTYEQYF.